This T cell receptor beta chain came from a study of T cell changes during pregnancy in multiple sclerosis. Produced via immunoSEQ multiplex PCR; TCRdb's table is partial and in-frame only. The sample yields about 13,000 clones, approximately 87% seen once. Germline V gene data show CDR1 as LGHNA and CDR2 as YNFKEQ. The CDR3 covers 18 residues. Trimming cost V 3 bases and J 2 bases; bases outside gene matches: 15. This TCR came from a female donor in good health, enrolled as a control in a pregnancy study. The sequencing used CD8+ T cells from peripheral blood mononuclear cells, collected after pregnancy. The V gene is TRBV4-2, the J gene TRBJ2-7; TRBD2 aligns across 8 bases. The CDR3, as DNA: TGTGCCAGCAGCCAGGAAGTTCGAAGCGGGGGCCGGCCCTACGAGCAGTACTTC. Its protein is CASSQEVRSGGRPYEQYF.